What follows are 2 T cell receptor beta chains derived from one specimen sequenced in a study of blood T cell repertoires in COVID-19. TCRdb's table, derived via immunoSEQ multiplex PCR, lists solely in-frame clones and lacks some. The data contain 61,000 or so clones, 70% to 85% of them singletons. The source material was peripheral blood. The receptors come from a woman in her sixties or seventies with acute or convalescent COVID-19.

The rearrangement uses TRBV6-5 and TRBJ2-1; D might be TRBD1 (6 bases). V lost 6 bases to trimming and J lost 3 bases, with 12 bases between them. The CDR3 has 14 residues. Germline V gene lookup returns CDR1 MNHEY and CDR2 SVGAGI. CDR3 nucleotides: TGTGCCAGCAGACCGGACAGTTTCTACAATGAGCAGTTCTTC. The encoded protein is CASRPDSFYNEQFF.

This clone has only a few counts. This chain joins TRBV2 and TRBJ1-6; weak D call: TRBD1 (5 bases). V was trimmed by 7 bases and J by 10 bases, leaving 17 bases between them. This CDR3 contains 14 residues. Per germline, CDR1 SNHLY and CDR2 FYNNEI. The CDR3 loop reads CASIERGLSSPLHF. CDR3 coding DNA: TGTGCCAGCATCGAACGGGGGTTAAGCTCACCCCTCCACTTT.